This passage covers 8 T cell receptor beta chains from one sample sequenced in a study of PD-L1 blockade in urothelial cancer. The assay was immunoSEQ multiplex PCR, and TCRdb's table has in-frame clones only and misses some. The sample consists of about 100,000 clones, about 90% of them appearing once. Specimen: PBMCs, collected around atezolizumab (anti-PD-L1) treatment. The receptor source for this set is an elderly woman with urothelial cancer.

The chain is built from TRBV19 and TRBJ2-7, with a weak D call TRBD2 (5 bases). Germline-derived CDR1 and CDR2 are LNHDA and SQIVND (reference sequence). The ends were cut back, 3 bases at V and 2 bases at J, with 8 bases in the middle. The CDR3 spans 13 residues. Written as DNA, the CDR3 is TGTGCCAGTAGTATTAGCGCAACCTACGAGCAGTACTTC. Amino acids: CASSISATYEQYF.

V gene TRBV4-2 combines with J gene TRBJ2-3; D is possibly TRBD2 (6 bases). The CDR3 runs to 16 residues. Trimming pared 4 bases from V and 7 bases from J, leaving 21 bases between. The germline gives CDR1 LGHNA, CDR2 YNFKEQ. The CDR3 coding sequence is TGTGCCAGCAGCCGCCCCGCGGACCCGGGCGGGAATACGCAGTATTTT. This encodes CASSRPADPGGNTQYF.

The V call is TRBV27, the J call TRBJ2-7; perhaps TRBD2 as D (5 bases). The CDR3 has 15 residues. V was clipped by 5 bases and J by 0 bases, with 14 bases between them. Germline loops: CDR1 MNHEY, CDR2 SMNVEV (reference sequence). The DNA for the CDR3 is TGTGCCAGCAGTCCCTTGACGGGGAGCTCCTACGAGCAGTACTTC. Its protein product is CASSPLTGSSYEQYF.

J is TRBJ2-7 and V is TRBV7-6, with D uncertain. The length of the CDR3 is 15 residues. CDR1 is SGHVS, CDR2 FNYEAQ, per germline. V was shortened by 1 base and J by 0 bases, with 10 bases between the two germline ends. The DNA of the CDR3 is TGTGCCAGCAGCTTAGACCCTATTGGCTCCTACGAGCAGTACTTC. Encoded protein: CASSLDPIGSYEQYF.

The V gene is TRBV19, the J gene TRBJ2-1, with 9 bases lining up with TRBD2. The germline gives CDR1 LNHDA, CDR2 SQIVND (reference sequence). V shed 4 bases, J shed 0 bases, and the junction held 4 bases outside the gene matches. CDR3 length equals 16 residues. DNA for the CDR3: TGTGCCAGTAGTACTAGCGGGACGAGCTCCTACAATGAGCAGTTCTTC. Encoded protein: CASSTSGTSSYNEQFF.

The rearrangement uses TRBV30 and TRBJ1-1, with 10 bases aligning to TRBD1. The CDR3 runs to 15 residues. CDR1 and CDR2 from the germline V gene are GTSNPN and SVGIG (reference sequence). V was clipped by 1 base and J by 1 base; unmatched bases: 3. The CDR3 reads CAWSARTGGNTEAFF. The CDR3 DNA follows: TGTGCCTGGAGTGCCCGGACAGGGGGGAACACTGAAGCTTTCTTT.

J is TRBJ2-7 and V is TRBV10-3; 7 bases match TRBD1. The CDR3 loop spans 13 amino acids. Germline V gene sequence: CDR1 ENHRY, CDR2 SYGVKD. The ends lost 11 bases at V and 3 bases at J; junction bases unmatched: 10. This CDR3 is CALSRDSIYEQYF. In DNA form, the CDR3 reads TGTGCCCTAAGCCGGGACAGTATCTACGAGCAGTACTTC.

The rearrangement links TRBV6-6 to TRBJ2-7; 12 bases line up with TRBD1. The CDR3 is 14 amino acids. CDR1 is MNHNY, CDR2 SVGAGI, per germline (reference sequence). The J segment lost 4 bases and the V segment lost 7 bases, leaving 5 bases of the junction unmatched. CDR3 DNA: TGTGCCAGCACCGAGGGACAGGGGGCTTACGAGCAGTACTTC. This codes for CASTEGQGAYEQYF.